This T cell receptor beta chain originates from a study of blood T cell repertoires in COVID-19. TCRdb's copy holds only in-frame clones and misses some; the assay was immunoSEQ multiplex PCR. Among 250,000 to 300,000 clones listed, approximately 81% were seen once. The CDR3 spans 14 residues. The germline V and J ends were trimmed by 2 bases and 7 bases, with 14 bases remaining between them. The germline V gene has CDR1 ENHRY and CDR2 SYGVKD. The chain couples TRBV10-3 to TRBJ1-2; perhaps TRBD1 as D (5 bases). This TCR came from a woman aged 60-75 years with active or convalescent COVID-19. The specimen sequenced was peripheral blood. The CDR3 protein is CAISEGGALGGYTF. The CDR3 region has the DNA TGTGCCATCAGTGAGGGAGGGGCCTTGGGTGGCTACACCTTC.